This is a list of T cell receptor beta chains from one sample in a study of identical twins. TCRdb ran MiXCR on the 5' RACE reads and lists one entry per CDR3 protein. The data hold some 300,000 distinct CDR3 sequences, with 9% to 15% observed a single time. These records were also assigned to another study, of yellow fever vaccine responses in identical twins.

Sequencing was performed on CD8+ T cells sorted from blood. The receptors shown here come from a young woman in good health. Both conserved end residues are part of each CDR3. D genes are given only for firm matches. The listing skips clone size in some rows; elsewhere it reads once, few, many or a size class.

>.|TRBV19|TRBD1|TRBJ1-5
CASSSPGQGLSNQPQHF
TGTGCCAGTAGTTCACCGGGACAGGGATTGAGCAATCAGCCCCAGCATTTT
>few|TRBV13|.|TRBJ2-3
CASSLESYTDTQYF
TGTGCCAGCAGCTTAGAGTCCTACACAGATACGCAGTATTTT
>many|TRBV6-2/TRBV6-3|TRBD2|TRBJ2-7
CASSYFREASYEQYF
TGTGCCAGCAGTTACTTCCGGGAGGCAAGTTACGAGCAGTACTTC
>.|TRBV19|.|TRBJ2-2
CASRSTGLGTGELFF
TGTGCCAGCCGCTCCACGGGACTCGGCACCGGGGAGCTGTTTTTT
>.|TRBV29-1|TRBD2|TRBJ2-1
CSVTGTSGTSSYNEQFF
TGCAGCGTAACCGGGACTAGCGGGACTAGCTCCTACAATGAGCAGTTCTTC
>many|TRBV20-1|.|TRBJ2-7
CSARGISDYEQYF
TGCAGTGCTAGAGGAATTAGCGACTACGAGCAGTACTTC
>many|TRBV20-1|.|TRBJ1-1
CSARDLRSTEAFF
TGCAGTGCTAGAGATTTGAGGAGCACTGAAGCTTTCTTT
>many|TRBV4-1|.|TRBJ1-1
CASSREGSSLVTEAFF
TGCGCCAGCAGCCGGGAAGGATCGTCCCTCGTCACTGAAGCTTTCTTT
>.|TRBV7-9|.|TRBJ1-1
CASSLAQGIGAEAFF
TGTGCCAGCAGCTTAGCCCAGGGTATCGGCGCTGAAGCTTTCTTT
>few|TRBV13|TRBD2|TRBJ2-1
CASSLGTLREAGGFF
TGTGCCAGCAGCTTAGGAACTCTCCGGGAGGCCGGCGGGTTCTTC
>.|TRBV9|.|TRBJ2-7
CANSRGGGTSYEQYF
TGTGCCAACAGCCGGGGAGGAGGGACTTCCTACGAGCAGTACTTC
>.|TRBV14|.|TRBJ2-7
CASSQYQAPYEQYF
TGTGCCAGCAGCCAGTACCAGGCGCCCTACGAGCAGTACTTC
>.|TRBV4-1|.|TRBJ2-1
CASSQDAGGALEQFF
TGCGCCAGCAGCCAAGACGCCGGGGGTGCACTTGAGCAGTTCTTC
>many|TRBV15|.|TRBJ1-5
CATSRPLSQPQHF
TGTGCCACCAGCAGGCCCCTGAGTCAGCCCCAGCATTTT
>few|TRBV27|TRBD1|TRBJ1-5
CASGNGQGGQPQHF
TGTGCCAGCGGGAACGGACAGGGAGGACAGCCCCAGCATTTT
>few|TRBV25-1|TRBD1|TRBJ1-1
CASSEAQGVYTEAFF
TGTGCCAGCAGTGAGGCACAGGGGGTCTACACTGAAGCTTTCTTT
>.|TRBV6-1|.|TRBJ2-1
CASSEFVLNEQFF
TGTGCCAGCAGTGAATTTGTGCTAAATGAGCAGTTCTTC
>.|TRBV28|.|TRBJ2-1
CASTRDTSSYNEQFF
TGTGCCAGCACCCGGGACACGAGCTCCTACAATGAGCAGTTCTTC
>many|TRBV10-2|.|TRBJ2-1
CASSEFQGRSGNEQFF
TGCGCCAGCAGTGAGTTCCAAGGGAGGTCGGGCAATGAGCAGTTCTTC
>few|TRBV5-4|TRBD1|TRBJ1-1
CASSLGQGLNTEAFF
TGTGCCAGCAGCTTGGGACAGGGCTTGAACACTGAAGCTTTCTTT
>.|TRBV4-1|TRBD2|TRBJ2-1
CASSQEPGLAVYNEQFF
TGCGCCAGCAGCCAGGAACCGGGACTAGCGGTTTACAATGAGCAGTTCTTC
>few|TRBV20-1|.|TRBJ2-1
CSAREINYNEQFF
TGCAGTGCTAGAGAGATTAATTACAATGAGCAGTTCTTC
>.|TRBV7-2|.|TRBJ1-2
CASSHLANYGYTF
TGTGCCAGCAGTCACCTAGCTAACTATGGCTACACCTTC
>few|TRBV6-2/TRBV6-3|TRBD2|TRBJ2-7
CASTSPRTSGSYEQYF
TGTGCCAGCACCTCCCCCCGTACTAGCGGAAGTTACGAGCAGTACTTC
>few|TRBV28|.|TRBJ2-1
CASTLRGPPYNEQFF
TGTGCCAGCACCCTAAGGGGACCCCCATACAATGAGCAGTTCTTC
>.|TRBV6-2/TRBV6-3|.|TRBJ2-7
CASSWSYEQYF
TGTGCCAGCAGTTGGTCCTACGAGCAGTACTTC
>.|TRBV29-1|.|TRBJ2-5
CSVEDYSPTRETQYF
TGCAGCGTTGAAGATTATTCGCCTACGCGAGAGACCCAGTACTTC